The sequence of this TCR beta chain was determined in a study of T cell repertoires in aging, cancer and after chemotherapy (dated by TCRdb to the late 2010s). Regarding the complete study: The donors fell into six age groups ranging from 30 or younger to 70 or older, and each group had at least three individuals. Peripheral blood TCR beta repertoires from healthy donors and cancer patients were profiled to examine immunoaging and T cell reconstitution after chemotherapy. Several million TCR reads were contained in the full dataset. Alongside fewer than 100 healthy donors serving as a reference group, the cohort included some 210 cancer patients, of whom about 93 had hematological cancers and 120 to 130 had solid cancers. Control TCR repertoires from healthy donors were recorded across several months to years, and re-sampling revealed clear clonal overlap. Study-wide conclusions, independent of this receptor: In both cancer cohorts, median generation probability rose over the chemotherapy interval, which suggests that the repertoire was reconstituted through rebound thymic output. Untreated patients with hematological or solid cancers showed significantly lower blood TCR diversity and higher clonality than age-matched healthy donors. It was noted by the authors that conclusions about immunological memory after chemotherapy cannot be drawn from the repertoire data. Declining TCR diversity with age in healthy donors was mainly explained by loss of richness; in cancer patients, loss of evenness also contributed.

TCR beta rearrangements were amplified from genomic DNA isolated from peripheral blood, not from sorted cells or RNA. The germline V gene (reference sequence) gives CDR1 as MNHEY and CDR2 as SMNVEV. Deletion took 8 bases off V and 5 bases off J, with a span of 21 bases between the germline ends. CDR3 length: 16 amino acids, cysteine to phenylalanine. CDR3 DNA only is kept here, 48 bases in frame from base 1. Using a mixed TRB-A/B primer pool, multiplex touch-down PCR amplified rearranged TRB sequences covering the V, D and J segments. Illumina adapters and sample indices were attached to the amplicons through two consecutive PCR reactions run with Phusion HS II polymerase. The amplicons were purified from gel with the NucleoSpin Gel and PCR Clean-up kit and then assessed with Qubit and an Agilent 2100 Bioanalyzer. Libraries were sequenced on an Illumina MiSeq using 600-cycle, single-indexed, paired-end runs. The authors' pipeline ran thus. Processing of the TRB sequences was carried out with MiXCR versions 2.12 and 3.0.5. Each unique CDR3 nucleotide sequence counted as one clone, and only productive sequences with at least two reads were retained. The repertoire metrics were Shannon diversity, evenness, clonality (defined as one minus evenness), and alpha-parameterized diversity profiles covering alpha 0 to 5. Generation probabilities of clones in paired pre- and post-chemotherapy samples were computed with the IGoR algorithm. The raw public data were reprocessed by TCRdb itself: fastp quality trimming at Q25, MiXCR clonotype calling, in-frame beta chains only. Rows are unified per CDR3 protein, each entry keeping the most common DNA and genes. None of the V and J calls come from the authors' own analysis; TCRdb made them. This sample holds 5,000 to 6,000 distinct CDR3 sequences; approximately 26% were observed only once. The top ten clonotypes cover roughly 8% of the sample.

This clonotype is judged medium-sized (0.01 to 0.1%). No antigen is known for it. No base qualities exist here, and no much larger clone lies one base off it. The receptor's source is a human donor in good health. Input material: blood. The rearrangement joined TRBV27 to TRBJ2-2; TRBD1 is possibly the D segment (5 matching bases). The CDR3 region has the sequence CASGGIRGRGTGELFF. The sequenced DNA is TGTGCCAGCGGTGGCATTAGGGGCAGAGGTACCGGGGAGCTGTTTTTT.